The source of this TCR beta chain is a study of shared clonotypes between healthy human individuals. Whole-study context: Per donor, CD8 memory used one plate, CD8 naive used two, CD4 memory used three and CD4 naive used three.

CDR1 is SGHKS and CDR2 is YYEKEE in the germline V gene (reference sequence). J was trimmed by 1 base and V by 4 bases; bases with no gene match: 7. The CDR3 covers 15 residues. Sequencing used immunoSEQ multiplex PCR; TCRdb keeps in-frame clones, though not all of them. The table lists 2,500,000 or so clones, around 90% of them singletons, with over 0.12% in the top ten. Sequences were obtained from naive CD4+ T cells sorted from blood. Subset meaning: CD45RA+ positively selected. The sequence came from a young man in good health. This chain connects TRBV5-5 to TRBJ2-7; TRBD1 matches 8 bases. CDR3 region: CASSGGQDPSYEQYF. The CDR3, as DNA: TGTGCCAGCAGCGGGGGACAGGACCCGTCCTACGAGCAGTACTTC.